The present T cell receptor beta chain was sequenced within a study of glioma-infiltrating T cells after dendritic cell vaccination. Between the trimmed V and J ends, which lost 0 bases and 4 bases, there was a span of 9 bases. CDR1 and CDR2 from the germline V gene are MGHRA and YSYEKL. This CDR3 is built from 14 residues. TCRdb's copy holds only in-frame clones and misses some; the assay was immunoSEQ multiplex PCR. The sample lists around 73,000 clones, over 75% occurring once. PBMC sampling occurred before vaccination, two weeks after the third dose, and at progression. The chain is built from TRBV4-1 and TRBJ1-2, with unresolved D. This receptor was obtained from a human donor with glioblastoma. The sample was blood, taken before dendritic cell vaccination. The CDR3 DNA follows: TGCGCCAGCAGCCAAGAGACGGTAGCCTATGGCTACACCTTC. Translated: CASSQETVAYGYTF.